This record looks at one TCR beta chain sequence and its context. Its antigen is unidentified. The record originates from a study of cytomegalovirus exposure and HLA in healthy donors. Study findings and constraints: Researchers reported that a few CMV-associated chains were confirmed in vitro as CMV antigen-specific.

Germline CDR1 and CDR2: SGHTA and FQGNSA. Germline trimming cut 1 base from V and 4 bases from J; bases unmatched to any gene: 4. This CDR3 comprises 15 residues. The PCR used 60 Vbeta and 13 Jbeta primers. Method: immunoSEQ multiplex PCR; TCRdb's copy keeps in-frame clones and lacks some. This table holds about 180,000 clones, approximately 78% found once. What was sequenced was PBMCs. The genes are TRBV7-2 and TRBJ1-2, with 9 positions matching TRBD1. This clonotype was sampled from a human donor in good health. This CDR3 is CASSLGLGQGYGYTF. The CDR3 DNA sequence: TGTGCCAGCAGCTTAGGTCTGGGACAGGGCTATGGCTACACCTTC.